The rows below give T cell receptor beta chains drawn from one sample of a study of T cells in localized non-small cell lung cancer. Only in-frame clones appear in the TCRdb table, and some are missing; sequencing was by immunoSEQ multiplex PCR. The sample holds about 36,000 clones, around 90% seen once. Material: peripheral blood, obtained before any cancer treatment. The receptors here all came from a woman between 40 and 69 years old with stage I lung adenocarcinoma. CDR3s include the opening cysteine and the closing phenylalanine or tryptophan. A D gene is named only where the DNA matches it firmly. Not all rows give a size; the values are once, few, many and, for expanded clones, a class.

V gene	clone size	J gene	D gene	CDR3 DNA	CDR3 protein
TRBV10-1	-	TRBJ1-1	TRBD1	TGCGCCAGCAGTCCACACAGGGGAGACTGGATGAACACTGAAGCTTTCTTT	CASSPHRGDWMNTEAFF
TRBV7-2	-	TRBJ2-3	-	TGTGCCAGCAGCTTACCTAGAGGACGCCCCACAGATACGCAGTATTTT	CASSLPRGRPTDTQYF
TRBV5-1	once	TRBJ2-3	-	TGCGCCAGCAGCTTCCGATTCGAAGATACGCAGTATTTT	CASSFRFEDTQYF
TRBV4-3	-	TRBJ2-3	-	TGCGCCAGCAGCCAAGATTCCTATAGCCGAGATACGCAGTATTTT	CASSQDSYSRDTQYF
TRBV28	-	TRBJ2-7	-	TGTGCCAGCAGCCAATTACCTCGGACCTACGAGCAGTACTTC	CASSQLPRTYEQYF
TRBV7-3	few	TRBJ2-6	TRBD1	TGTGCCAGCAGCTTGGACAGGACGTCTGGGGCCAACGTCCTGACTTTC	CASSLDRTSGANVLTF
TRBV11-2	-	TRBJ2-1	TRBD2	TGTGCCAGCAGCTTAAGGATGACTAGCGGGGGGAGTTACAATGAGCAGTTCTTC	CASSLRMTSGGSYNEQFF
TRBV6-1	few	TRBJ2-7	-	TGTGTTTTAGGGAGACTGTCCTACGAGCAGTACTTC	CVLGRLSYEQYF
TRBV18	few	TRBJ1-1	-	TGTGCCAGCTCACCCCAGGGGAACACTGAAGCTTTCTTT	CASSPQGNTEAFF
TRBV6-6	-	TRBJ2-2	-	TGTGCCAGCAGTTCGATGTCCCCCGGGGAGCTGTTTTTT	CASSSMSPGELFF
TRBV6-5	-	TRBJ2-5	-	TGTGCCAGCAGTTACCGGGCCAGGGGAGAGACCCAGTACTTC	CASSYRARGETQYF
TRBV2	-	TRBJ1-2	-	TGTGCCAGCAATCCCAGGGAGGTGGCCGGTGGCTACACCTTC	CASNPREVAGGYTF
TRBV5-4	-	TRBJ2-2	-	TGTGCCAGCAGCCTGGGCGGGGCAGGGACCGGGGAGCTGTTTTTT	CASSLGGAGTGELFF
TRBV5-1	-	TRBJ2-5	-	TGCGCCAGCAGCTTGTTAAGTGGCCAAGAGACCCAGTACTTC	CASSLLSGQETQYF
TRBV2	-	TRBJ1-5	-	TGTGCCAGCAGCCGGGACTCGAGGCAGCCCCAGCATTTT	CASSRDSRQPQHF
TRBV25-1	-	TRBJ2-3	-	TGTGCCACCTCCGTGGTCGGAGATACGCAGTATTTT	CATSVVGDTQYF
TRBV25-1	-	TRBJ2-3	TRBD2	TGTGCCAGCAGGGGACTAGCAGCAGATACGCAGTATTTT	CASRGLAADTQYF
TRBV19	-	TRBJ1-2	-	TGTGCCAGTAGGTTTGGGACCTTCTATGGCTACACCTTC	CASRFGTFYGYTF
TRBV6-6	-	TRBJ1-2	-	TGTGCCAGCAGTTCCTCCCGACAGGCCTATGGCTACACCTTC	CASSSSRQAYGYTF
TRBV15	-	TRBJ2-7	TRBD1	TGTGCCACCAGCGCAAGGACAGGACCCTACGAGCAGTACTTC	CATSARTGPYEQYF
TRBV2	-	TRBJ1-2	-	TGTGCCAGCAGTGGTCGGGGGCTGAACTATGGCTACACCTTC	CASSGRGLNYGYTF
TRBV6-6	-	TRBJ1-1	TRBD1	TGTGCCAGCAGTTCCGACAGGGCGGGGAACACTGAAGCTTTCTTT	CASSSDRAGNTEAFF
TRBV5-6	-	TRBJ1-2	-	TGTGCCAGCAGGGGGGCTAACTATGGCTACACCTTC	CASRGANYGYTF
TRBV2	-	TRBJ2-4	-	TGTGCCAGCGGAGAGGAGAGGGACAAAAACATTCAGTACTTC	CASGEERDKNIQYF